These T cell receptor beta chains were read from a single sample in a study of blood T cell repertoires in COVID-19. The method was immunoSEQ multiplex PCR; TCRdb's version includes in-frame clones alone and lacks a portion of them. Altogether a few hundred thousand clones are present, about 89% being singletons, with the ten largest covering roughly 1.2%. The sequenced material came from peripheral blood. These TCRs come from a man aged 40-50 years with acute or convalescent COVID-19. Both conserved end residues are part of each CDR3. A D gene is named only where the DNA matches it firmly. Clone size is shown for a subset of rows, as once, few, many or a class of expanded clone.

TRBV10-3	NA	TRBJ1-6	TRBD1	CAISSSDRTSSPLHF	TGTGCCATCAGTTCCTCGGACAGGACAAGCTCACCCCTCCACTTT
TRBV4-1	NA	TRBJ1-4	NA	CASSQGLIDNEKLFF	TGCGCCAGCAGCCAAGGGCTTATTGATAATGAAAAACTGTTTTTT
TRBV7-9	NA	TRBJ1-1	NA	CASSPQGIAEAFF	TGTGCCAGCAGCCCCCAGGGTATCGCTGAAGCTTTCTTT
TRBV30	NA	TRBJ2-7	TRBD2	CAWSGLAGVIEQYF	TGTGCCTGGAGCGGACTAGCGGGAGTAATCGAGCAGTACTTC
TRBV19	NA	TRBJ2-3	TRBD2	CASTSSGIGDTQYF	TGTGCCAGTACGTCTAGCGGGATTGGCGATACGCAGTATTTT
TRBV28	NA	TRBJ2-7	TRBD1	CASGPPRTGSYEQYF	TGTGCCAGCGGACCACCCCGGACAGGCTCCTACGAGCAGTACTTC
TRBV7-9	NA	TRBJ2-2	NA	CASSLFGQSTGELFF	TGTGCCAGCAGCTTATTCGGACAATCCACCGGGGAGCTGTTTTTT
TRBV3-1/TRBV3-2	NA	TRBJ1-3	TRBD1	CASSQRRPQGARGNTIYF	TGTGCCAGCAGCCAAAGACGACCGCAGGGGGCGCGGGGAAACACCATATATTTT
TRBV21-1	NA	TRBJ1-2	NA	CASSRATGNGYTF	TGTGCCAGCAGCCGAGCGACGGGGAACGGCTACACCTTC
TRBV30	NA	TRBJ1-5	TRBD1	CAWSIGTGSNQPQHF	TGTGCCTGGAGCATAGGGACAGGAAGCAATCAGCCCCAGCATTTT
TRBV28	NA	TRBJ2-3	TRBD1	CASSVDRDRTSDTQYF	TGTGCCAGCAGTGTAGACCGGGACAGGACCTCAGATACGCAGTATTTT
TRBV30	NA	TRBJ2-2	NA	CAFGSTGELFF	TGTGCCTTTGGTAGCACCGGGGAGCTGTTTTTT
TRBV27	few	TRBJ1-2	NA	CASSLDSGTAYTF	TGTGCCAGCAGTTTAGACAGCGGGACTGCCTACACCTTC
TRBV28	NA	TRBJ1-6	NA	CASSLVSGDDSPLHF	TGTGCCAGCAGTTTGGTGTCGGGGGATGATTCACCCCTCCACTTT
TRBV18	NA	TRBJ1-1	NA	CASSPPWNTEAFF	TGTGCCAGCTCACCACCCTGGAACACTGAAGCTTTCTTT
TRBV6-5	NA	TRBJ1-2	NA	CASSYSSPRRSYTF	TGTGCCAGCAGTTACTCGTCGCCGAGGAGAAGCTACACCTTC
TRBV7-7	NA	TRBJ2-7	NA	CASSLGGQNYEQYF	TGTGCTAGCAGCTTGGGGGGACAGAACTACGAGCAGTACTTC
TRBV6-5	few	TRBJ2-1	NA	CASSYSTEPANEQFF	TGTGCCAGCAGTTACTCGACAGAACCGGCCAATGAGCAGTTCTTC
TRBV28	NA	TRBJ2-1	NA	CASSPGVYNEQFF	TGTGCCAGCAGCCCGGGGGTATACAATGAGCAGTTCTTC
TRBV9	NA	TRBJ1-1	NA	CASSVASETLNTEAFF	TGTGCCAGCAGCGTAGCCTCGGAGACCCTGAACACTGAAGCTTTCTTT
TRBV7-9	NA	TRBJ1-2	NA	CASSLWGPDGYTF	TGTGCCAGCAGCTTATGGGGCCCTGATGGCTACACCTTC
TRBV2	NA	TRBJ2-2	NA	CASSGGFNTGELFF	TGTGCCAGCAGTGGAGGATTCAACACCGGGGAGCTGTTTTTT
TRBV6-4	NA	TRBJ1-2	TRBD1	CASSDSTGTHGYTF	TGTGCCAGCAGTGACTCGACAGGGACGCATGGCTACACCTTC
TRBV6-1	NA	TRBJ1-5	TRBD1	CASSDLTGYSNQPQHF	TGTGCCAGCAGTGATTTGACAGGGTATAGCAATCAGCCCCAGCATTTT